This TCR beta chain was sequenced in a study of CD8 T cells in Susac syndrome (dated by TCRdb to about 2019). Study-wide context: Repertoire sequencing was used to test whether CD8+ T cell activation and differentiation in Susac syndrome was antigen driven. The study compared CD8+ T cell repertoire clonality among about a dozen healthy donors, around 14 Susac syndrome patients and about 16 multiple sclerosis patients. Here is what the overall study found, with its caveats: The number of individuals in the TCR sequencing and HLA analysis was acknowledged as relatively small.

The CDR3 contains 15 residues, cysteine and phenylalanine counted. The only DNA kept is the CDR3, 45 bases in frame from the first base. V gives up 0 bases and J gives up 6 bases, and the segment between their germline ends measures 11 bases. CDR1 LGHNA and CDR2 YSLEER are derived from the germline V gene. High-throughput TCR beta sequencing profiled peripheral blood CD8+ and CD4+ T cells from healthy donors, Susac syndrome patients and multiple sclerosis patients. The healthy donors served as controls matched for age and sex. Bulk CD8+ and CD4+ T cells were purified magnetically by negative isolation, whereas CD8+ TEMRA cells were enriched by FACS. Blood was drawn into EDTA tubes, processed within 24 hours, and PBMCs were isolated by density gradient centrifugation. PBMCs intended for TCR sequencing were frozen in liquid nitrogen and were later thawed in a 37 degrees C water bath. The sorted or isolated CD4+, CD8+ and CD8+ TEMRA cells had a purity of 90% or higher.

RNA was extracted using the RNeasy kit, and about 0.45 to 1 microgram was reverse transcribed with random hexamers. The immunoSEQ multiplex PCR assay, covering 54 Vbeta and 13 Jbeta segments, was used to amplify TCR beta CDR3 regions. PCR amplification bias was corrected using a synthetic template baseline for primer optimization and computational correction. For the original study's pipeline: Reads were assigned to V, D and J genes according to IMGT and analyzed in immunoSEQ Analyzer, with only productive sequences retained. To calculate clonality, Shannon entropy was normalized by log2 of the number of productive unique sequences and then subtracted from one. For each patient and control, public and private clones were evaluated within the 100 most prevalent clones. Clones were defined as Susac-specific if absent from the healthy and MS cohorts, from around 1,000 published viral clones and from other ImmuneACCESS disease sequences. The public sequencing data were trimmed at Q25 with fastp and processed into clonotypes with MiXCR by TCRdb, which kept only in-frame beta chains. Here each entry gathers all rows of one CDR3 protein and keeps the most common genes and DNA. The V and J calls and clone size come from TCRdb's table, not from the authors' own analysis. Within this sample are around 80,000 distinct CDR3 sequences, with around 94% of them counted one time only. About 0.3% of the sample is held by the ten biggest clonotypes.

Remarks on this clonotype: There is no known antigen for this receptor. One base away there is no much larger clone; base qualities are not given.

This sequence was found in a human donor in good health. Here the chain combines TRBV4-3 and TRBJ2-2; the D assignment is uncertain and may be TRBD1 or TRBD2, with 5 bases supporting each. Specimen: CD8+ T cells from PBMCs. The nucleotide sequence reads TGCGCCAGCAGCCAAGATTCGCAGGGAGCCGGGGAGCTGTTTTTT. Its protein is CASSQDSQGAGELFF.